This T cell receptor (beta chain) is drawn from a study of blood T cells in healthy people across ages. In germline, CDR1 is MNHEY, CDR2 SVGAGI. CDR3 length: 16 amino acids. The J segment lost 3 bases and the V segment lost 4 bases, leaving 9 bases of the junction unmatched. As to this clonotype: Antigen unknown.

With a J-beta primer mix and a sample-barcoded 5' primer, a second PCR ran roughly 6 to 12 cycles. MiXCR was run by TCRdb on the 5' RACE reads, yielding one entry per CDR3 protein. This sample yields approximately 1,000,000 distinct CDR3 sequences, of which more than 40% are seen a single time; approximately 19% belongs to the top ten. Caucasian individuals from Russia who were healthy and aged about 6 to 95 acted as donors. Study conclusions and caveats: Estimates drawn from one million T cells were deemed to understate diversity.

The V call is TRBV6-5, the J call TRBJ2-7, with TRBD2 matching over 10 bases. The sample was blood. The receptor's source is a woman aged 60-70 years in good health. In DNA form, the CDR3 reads TGTGCCAGCAGTTTTCTGTCTAGCGGGAGAGACTACGAGCAGTACTTC. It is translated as CASSFLSSGRDYEQYF.